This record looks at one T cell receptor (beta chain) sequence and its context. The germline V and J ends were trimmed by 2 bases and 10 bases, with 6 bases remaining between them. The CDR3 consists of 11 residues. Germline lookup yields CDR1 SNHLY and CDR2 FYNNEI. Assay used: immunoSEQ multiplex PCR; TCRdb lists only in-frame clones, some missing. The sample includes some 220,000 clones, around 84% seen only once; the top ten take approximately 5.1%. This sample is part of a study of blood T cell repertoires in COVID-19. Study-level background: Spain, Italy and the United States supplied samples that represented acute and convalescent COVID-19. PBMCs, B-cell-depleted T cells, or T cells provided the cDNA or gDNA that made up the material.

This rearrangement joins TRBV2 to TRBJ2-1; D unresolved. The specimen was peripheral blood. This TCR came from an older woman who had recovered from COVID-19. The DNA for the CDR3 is TGTGCCAGCAGTGAATTGCGGGAGCAGTTCTTC. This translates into CASSELREQFF.